This TCR beta chain appears in the sequencing data of a study of cytomegalovirus exposure and HLA in healthy donors. Study-wide results and caveats: Among TCR beta chains, those listed as cytomegalovirus-associated numbered about 160.

PCR employed 60 Vbeta and 13 Jbeta primers. Libraries were prepared by immunoSEQ multiplex PCR; TCRdb keeps only in-frame clonotypes and omits some of them. Of about 120,000 clones detected, roughly 78% appear once; the ten largest clones hold under 1.5%. Everyone who donated was a healthy bone marrow donor. This clone was counted a single time. Its antigen is unidentified. The CDR3 covers 15 residues. Germline V gene data show CDR1 as MNHEY and CDR2 as SVGAGI. Losses at the gene ends were 7 bases for V and 1 base for J; bases not matched to a gene: 5. The rearrangement links TRBV6-5 to TRBJ2-2; 8 bases map to TRBD1. Sample: PBMCs. The TCR sequence derives from a woman in her twenties or thirties in good health and CMV-seronegative. Here the CDR3 reads CASKGDRKNTGELFF. As DNA, the CDR3 is TGTGCCAGCAAGGGGGACAGGAAGAACACCGGGGAGCTGTTTTTT.